This T cell receptor (beta chain) was captured by sequencing in a study of blood T cell repertoires in COVID-19. Study-level information: Acute and convalescent COVID-19 specimens originated in the United States, Italy and Spain. Nucleic acid was either cDNA or gDNA, and it came from T cells, B-cell-depleted T cells, or PBMCs.

The CDR3 is 11 amino acids. Deletions cut 5 bases from V and 5 bases from J, with 4 bases between. From germline, CDR1 is SGHVS and CDR2 FQNEAQ. As handled by the study authors: Scientists estimated how many nucleated cells there were by amplifying reference gene primers. This table comes from immunoSEQ multiplex PCR, and its TCRdb copy is limited to in-frame clones, with some not included. V, J and clone size derive from that table, while D and trimming were established from the DNA sequence. The data hold about 250,000 clones, with 89% observed a single time. Sequencing used peripheral blood. The chain links TRBV7-8 to TRBJ2-1; no clear D. The TCR originated in a woman aged 40 to 50 who had recovered from COVID-19. The CDR3 is CASSLNNEQFF. CDR3 nucleotides: TGTGCCAGCAGCCTAAACAATGAGCAGTTCTTC.